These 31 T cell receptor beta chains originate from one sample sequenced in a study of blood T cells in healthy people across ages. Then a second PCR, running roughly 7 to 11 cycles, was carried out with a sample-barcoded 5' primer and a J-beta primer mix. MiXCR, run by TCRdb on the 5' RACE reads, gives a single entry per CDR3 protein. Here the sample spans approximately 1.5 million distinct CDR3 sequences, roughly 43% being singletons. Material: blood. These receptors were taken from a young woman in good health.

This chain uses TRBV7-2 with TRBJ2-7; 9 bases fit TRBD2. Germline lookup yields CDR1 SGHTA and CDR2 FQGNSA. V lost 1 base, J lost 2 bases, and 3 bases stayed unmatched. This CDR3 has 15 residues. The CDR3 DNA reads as TGTGCCAGCAGCTTAGGACTAGCGGAGCCCTACGAGCAGTACTTC. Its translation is CASSLGLAEPYEQYF.

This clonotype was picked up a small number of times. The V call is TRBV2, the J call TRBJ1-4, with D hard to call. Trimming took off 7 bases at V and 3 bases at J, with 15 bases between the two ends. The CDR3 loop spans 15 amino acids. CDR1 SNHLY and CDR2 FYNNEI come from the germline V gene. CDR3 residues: CASKRLEGANEKLFF. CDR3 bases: TGTGCCAGCAAGCGTCTGGAAGGTGCTAATGAAAAACTGTTTTTT.

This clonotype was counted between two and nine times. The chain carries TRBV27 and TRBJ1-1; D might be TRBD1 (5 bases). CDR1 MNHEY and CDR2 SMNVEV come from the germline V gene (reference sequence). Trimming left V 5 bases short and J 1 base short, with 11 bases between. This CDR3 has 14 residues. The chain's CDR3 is CASSVPGPNTEAFF. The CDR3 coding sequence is TGTGCCAGCAGTGTTCCGGGACCGAACACTGAAGCTTTCTTT.

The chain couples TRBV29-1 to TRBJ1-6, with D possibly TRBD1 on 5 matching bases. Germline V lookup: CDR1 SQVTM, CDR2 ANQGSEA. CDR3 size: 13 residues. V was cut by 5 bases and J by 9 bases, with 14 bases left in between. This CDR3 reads CSVWDGSSSPLHF. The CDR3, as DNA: TGCAGCGTTTGGGACGGAAGCAGTTCACCCCTCCACTTT.

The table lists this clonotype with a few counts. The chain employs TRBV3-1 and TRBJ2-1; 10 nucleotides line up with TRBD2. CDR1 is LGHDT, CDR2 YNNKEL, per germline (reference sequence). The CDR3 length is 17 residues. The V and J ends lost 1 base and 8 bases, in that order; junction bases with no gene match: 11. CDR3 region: CASSQGRASGSVDEQFF. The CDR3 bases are TGTGCCAGCAGCCAAGGACGAGCTAGCGGGAGTGTCGATGAGCAGTTCTTC.

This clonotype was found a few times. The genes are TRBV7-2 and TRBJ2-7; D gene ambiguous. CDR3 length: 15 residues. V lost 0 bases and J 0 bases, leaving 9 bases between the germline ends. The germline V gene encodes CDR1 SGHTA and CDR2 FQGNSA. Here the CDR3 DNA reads TGTGCCAGCAGCTTAGCCACAGAATTCTCCTACGAGCAGTACTTC. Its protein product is CASSLATEFSYEQYF. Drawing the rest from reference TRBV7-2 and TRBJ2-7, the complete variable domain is GAGVSQSPSNKVTEKGKDVELRCDPISGHTALYWYRQSLGQGLEFLIYFQGNSAPDKSGLPSDRFSAERTGGSVSTLTIQRTQQEDSAVYLCASSLATEFSYEQYFGPGTRLTVT.

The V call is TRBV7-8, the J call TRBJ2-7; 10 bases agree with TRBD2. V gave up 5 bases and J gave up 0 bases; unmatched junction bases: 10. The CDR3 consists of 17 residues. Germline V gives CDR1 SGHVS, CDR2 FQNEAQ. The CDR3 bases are TGTGCCAGCAGCCCCGATAGCGGGGGGCAAATCTCCTACGAGCAGTACTTC. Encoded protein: CASSPDSGGQISYEQYF.

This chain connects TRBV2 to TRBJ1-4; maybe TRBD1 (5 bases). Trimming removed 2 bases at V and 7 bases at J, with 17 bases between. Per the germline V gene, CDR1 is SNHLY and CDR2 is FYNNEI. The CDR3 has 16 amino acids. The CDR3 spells CASSEWGTGLAEKLFF. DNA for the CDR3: TGTGCCAGCAGTGAATGGGGGACGGGGCTGGCTGAAAAACTGTTTTTT.

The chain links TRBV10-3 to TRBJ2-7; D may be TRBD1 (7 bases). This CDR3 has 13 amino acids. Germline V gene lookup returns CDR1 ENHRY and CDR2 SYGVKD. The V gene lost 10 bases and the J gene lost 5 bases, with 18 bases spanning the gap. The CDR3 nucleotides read TGTGCCAACGGACAGGCTGGGGGGAACGAGCAGTACTTC. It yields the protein CANGQAGGNEQYF.

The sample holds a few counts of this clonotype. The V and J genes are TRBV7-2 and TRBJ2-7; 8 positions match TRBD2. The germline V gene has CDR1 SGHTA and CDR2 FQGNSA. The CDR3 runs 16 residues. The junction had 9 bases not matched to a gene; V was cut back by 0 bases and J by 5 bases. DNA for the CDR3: TGTGCCAGCAGCTTAGCTGCAGGACTAGCTTCTCACGAGCAGTACTTC. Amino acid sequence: CASSLAAGLASHEQYF.

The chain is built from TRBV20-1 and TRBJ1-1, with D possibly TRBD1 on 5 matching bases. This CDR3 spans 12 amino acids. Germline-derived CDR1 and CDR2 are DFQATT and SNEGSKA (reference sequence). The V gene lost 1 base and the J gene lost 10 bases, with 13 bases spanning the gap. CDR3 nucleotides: TGCAGTGCTAGAGGGGACCGACGGACAGCTTTCTTT. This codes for CSARGDRRTAFF.

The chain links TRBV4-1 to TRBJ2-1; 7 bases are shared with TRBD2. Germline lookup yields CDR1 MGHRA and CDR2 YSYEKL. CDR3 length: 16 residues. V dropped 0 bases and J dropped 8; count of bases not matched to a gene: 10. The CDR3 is CASSQDKGLGLDEQFF. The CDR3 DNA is TGCGCCAGCAGCCAAGATAAAGGACTAGGCTTGGATGAGCAGTTCTTC.

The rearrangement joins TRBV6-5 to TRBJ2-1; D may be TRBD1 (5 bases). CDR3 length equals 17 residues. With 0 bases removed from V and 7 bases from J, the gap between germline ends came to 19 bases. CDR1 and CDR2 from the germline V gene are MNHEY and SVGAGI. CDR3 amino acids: CASSYSTSTFGANEQFF. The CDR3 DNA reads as TGTGCCAGCAGTTACTCGACGTCGACATTTGGGGCGAATGAGCAGTTCTTC.

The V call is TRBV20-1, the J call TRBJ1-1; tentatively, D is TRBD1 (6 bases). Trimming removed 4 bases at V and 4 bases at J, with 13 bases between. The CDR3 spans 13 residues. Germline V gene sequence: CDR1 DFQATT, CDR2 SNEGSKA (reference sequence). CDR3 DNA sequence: TGCAGTGCTACAGCCGAGGGGGGCACTGAAGCTTTCTTT. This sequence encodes CSATAEGGTEAFF.

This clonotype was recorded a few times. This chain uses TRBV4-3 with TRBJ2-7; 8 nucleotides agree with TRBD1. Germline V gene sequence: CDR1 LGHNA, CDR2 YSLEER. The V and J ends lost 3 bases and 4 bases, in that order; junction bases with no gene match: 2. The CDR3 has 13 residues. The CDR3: CASSQNRGYEQYF. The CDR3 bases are TGCGCCAGCAGCCAGAACAGGGGGTACGAGCAGTACTTC.

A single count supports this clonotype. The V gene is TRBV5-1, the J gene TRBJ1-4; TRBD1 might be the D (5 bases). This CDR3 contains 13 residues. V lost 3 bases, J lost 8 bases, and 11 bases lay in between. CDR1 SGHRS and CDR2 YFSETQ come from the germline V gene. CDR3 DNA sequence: TGCGCCAGCAGCTACGGGGACGAGGAAAAACTGTTTTTT. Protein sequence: CASSYGDEEKLFF.

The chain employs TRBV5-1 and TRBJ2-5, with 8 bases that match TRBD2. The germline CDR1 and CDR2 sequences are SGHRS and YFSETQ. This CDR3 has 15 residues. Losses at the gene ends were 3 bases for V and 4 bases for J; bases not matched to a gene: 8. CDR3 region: CASSSRLARTETQYF. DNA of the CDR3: TGCGCCAGCAGCTCAAGACTAGCGCGCACAGAGACCCAGTACTTC.

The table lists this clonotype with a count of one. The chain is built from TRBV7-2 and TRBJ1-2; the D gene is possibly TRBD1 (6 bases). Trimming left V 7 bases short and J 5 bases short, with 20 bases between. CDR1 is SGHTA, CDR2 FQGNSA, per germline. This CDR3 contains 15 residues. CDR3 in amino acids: CASTVYRTANYGYTF. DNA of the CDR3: TGTGCCAGCACCGTGTACCGGACAGCAAATTATGGCTACACCTTC.

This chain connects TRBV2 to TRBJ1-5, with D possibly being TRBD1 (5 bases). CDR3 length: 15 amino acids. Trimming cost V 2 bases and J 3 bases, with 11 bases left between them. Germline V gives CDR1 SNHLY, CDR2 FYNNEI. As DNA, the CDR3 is TGTGCCAGCAGTGAAAACGGGGCGGACAATCAGCCCCAGCATTTT. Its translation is CASSENGADNQPQHF.

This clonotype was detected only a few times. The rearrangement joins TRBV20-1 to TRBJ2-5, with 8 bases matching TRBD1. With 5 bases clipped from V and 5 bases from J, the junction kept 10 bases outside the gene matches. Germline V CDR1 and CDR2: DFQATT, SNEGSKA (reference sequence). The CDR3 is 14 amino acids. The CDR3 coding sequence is TGCAGTGCTGGAAGACAGGGGACGGGTGAGACCCAGTACTTC. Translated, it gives CSAGRQGTGETQYF.

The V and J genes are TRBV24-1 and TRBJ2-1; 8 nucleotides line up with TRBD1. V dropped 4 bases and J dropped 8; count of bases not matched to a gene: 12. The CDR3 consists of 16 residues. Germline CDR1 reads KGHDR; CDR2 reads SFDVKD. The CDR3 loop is CATSERTGYLGDEQFF. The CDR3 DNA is TGTGCCACCAGTGAAAGGACAGGGTATCTCGGCGATGAGCAGTTCTTC.

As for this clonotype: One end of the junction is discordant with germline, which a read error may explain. The CDR3, as DNA: TGCGGTGCGAGGACAGGACCTAATAATTCACCCCTCCACTTT. It specifies CGARTGPNNSPLHF. This chain links TRBV20-1 with TRBJ1-6; 7 nucleotides agree with TRBD1. CDR1 is DFQATT and CDR2 is SNEGSKA in the germline V gene (reference sequence). The CDR3 covers 14 residues.

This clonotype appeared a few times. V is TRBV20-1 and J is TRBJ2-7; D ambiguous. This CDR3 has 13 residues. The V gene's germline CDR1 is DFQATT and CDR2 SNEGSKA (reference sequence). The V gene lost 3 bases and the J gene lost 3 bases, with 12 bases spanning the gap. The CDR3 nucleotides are TGCAGTGCTAGGGGTCACCCAAACTACGAGCAGTACTTC. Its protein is CSARGHPNYEQYF.

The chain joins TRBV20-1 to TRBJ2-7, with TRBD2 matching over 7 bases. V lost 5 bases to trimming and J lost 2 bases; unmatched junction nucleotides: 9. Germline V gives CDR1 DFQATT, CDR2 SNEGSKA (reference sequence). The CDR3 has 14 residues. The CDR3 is CSAWSGTKPYEQYF. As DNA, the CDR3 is TGCAGTGCTTGGTCCGGGACTAAGCCCTACGAGCAGTACTTC.

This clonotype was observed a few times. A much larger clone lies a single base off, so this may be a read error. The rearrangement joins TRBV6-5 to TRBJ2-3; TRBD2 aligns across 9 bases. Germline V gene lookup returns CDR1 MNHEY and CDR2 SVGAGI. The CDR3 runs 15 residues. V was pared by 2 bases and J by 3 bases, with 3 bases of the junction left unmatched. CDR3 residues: CASSYKTSGTDTQYF. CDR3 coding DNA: TGTGCCAGCAGTTACAAGACTAGCGGAACAGATACGCAGTATTTT.

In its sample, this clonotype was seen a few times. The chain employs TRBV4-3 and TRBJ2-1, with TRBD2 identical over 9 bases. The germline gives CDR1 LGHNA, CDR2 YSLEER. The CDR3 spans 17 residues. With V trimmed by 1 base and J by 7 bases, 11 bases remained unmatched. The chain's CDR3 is CASSQVTGLATGNEQFF. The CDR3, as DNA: TGCGCCAGCAGCCAAGTGACGGGACTAGCCACGGGGAATGAGCAGTTCTTC.

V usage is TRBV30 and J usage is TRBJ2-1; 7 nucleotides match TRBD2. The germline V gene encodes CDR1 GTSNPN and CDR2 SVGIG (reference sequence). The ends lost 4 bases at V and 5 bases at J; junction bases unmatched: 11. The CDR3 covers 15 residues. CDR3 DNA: TGTGCCTGGACTTCTCTCGGGGGGAGGAACAATGAGCAGTTCTTC. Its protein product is CAWTSLGGRNNEQFF.

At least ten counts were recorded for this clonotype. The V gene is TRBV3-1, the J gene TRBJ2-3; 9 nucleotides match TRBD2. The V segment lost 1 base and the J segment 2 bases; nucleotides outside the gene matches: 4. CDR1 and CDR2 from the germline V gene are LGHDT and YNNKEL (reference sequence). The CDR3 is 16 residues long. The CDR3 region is CASSQGLAGDTDTQYF. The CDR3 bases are TGTGCCAGCAGCCAAGGGTTAGCGGGAGACACAGATACGCAGTATTTT.

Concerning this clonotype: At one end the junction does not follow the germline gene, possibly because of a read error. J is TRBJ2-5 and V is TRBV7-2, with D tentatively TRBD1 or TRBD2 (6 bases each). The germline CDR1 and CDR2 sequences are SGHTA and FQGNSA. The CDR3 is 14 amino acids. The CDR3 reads CASSLEGGQETQYF. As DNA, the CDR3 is TGTGCCAGCAGTTTAGAAGGGGGGCAAGAGACCCAGTACTTC.

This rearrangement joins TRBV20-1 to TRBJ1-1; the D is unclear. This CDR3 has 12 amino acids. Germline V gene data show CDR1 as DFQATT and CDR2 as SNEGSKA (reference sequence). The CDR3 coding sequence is TGCAATTGCTTGTCAGAGAACACTGAAGCTTTCTTT. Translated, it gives CNCLSENTEAFF.

CDR3 in DNA: TGTGCCAGCAGGGACCTAGCGGGAGGTGTCAACGAGCAGTACTTC. It codes for CASRDLAGGVNEQYF. The rearrangement joins TRBV6-2 or TRBV6-3 to TRBJ2-4; 11 bases are a match to TRBD2. The end of the DNA aligns better with TRBJ2-7, so the J call may be wrong. Germline CDR1 is MNHEY and CDR2 is SVGEGT. The CDR3 is 15 amino acids.